One T cell receptor (beta chain) is described in this entry. No antigen is known for it. The junction departs from the called germline gene at one end, perhaps through a read error. The entry originates in a study of T cell responses to AZD1222 COVID-19 vaccine. Study outcomes and limitations: Baseline seropositivity characterized only six AZD1222 recipients.

The length of the CDR3 is 13 residues. Germline CDR1 is ENHRY and CDR2 is SYGVKD. The table came from immunoSEQ multiplex PCR; TCRdb's copy has only in-frame clones and leaves some out. Of approximately 110,000 clones listed, 70% to 90% are singletons. The rearrangement links TRBV10-3 to TRBJ2-1; weak D call: TRBD2 (6 bases). This receptor was identified in an adult in good health. The material was peripheral blood, obtained on day 0 of AZD1222 vaccination. CDR3 nucleotide sequence: TGTGCCACCAGTAGCGGTTCCTACAATGAGCAGTTCTTC. This codes for CATSSGSYNEQFF.